The subject of this entry is one T cell receptor beta chain. Its specificity is not known. Indicated time point: patch test 3, about 24 weeks after DPC sensitization. Treatment given: therapeutic diphenylcyclopropenone sensitization with weekly scalp DPC. Unfractionated whole blood was the source of the extracted total RNA. Germline V gives CDR1 DFQATT, CDR2 SNEGSKA (reference sequence). The V and J ends lost 6 bases and 2 bases respectively, with 12 bases between them. The CDR3 loop spans 13 amino acids. The data are from a study of human T cells and chemical hapten exposure. Whole-study context: DPC at 0.01% went onto the upper back in patch tests, read at 6 days.

MiXCR was run by TCRdb on the RACE reads, yielding one entry per CDR3 protein. The sample lists 95,000 to 150,000 distinct CDR3 sequences; about 11% were seen once. Regarding the study as a whole: In comparison with controls, expanded TCRs gave rise to a significantly larger number of large CDR3 similarity clusters. There was no change with DPC sensitization in TCRs above 1 in 1000 frequency.

The material sequenced was whole blood, taken in connection with sensitization to the hapten diphenylcyclopropenone (DPC). The V gene is TRBV20-1, the J gene TRBJ2-3; D not resolved. The source is a woman between 50 and 59 years old with alopecia areata. Some clones in this sample may be carry-over from other donors' samples. CDR3 sequence reads: CSAQTGSTDTQYF. The CDR3 DNA is TGCAGTGCCCAGACGGGTTCCACAGATACGCAGTATTTT.